One sample yielded the 21 T cell receptor beta chains listed below, sequenced in a study of T cell repertoires in cytomegalovirus infection (dated by TCRdb to the late 2010s). Reads for this sample came from an Illumina HiSeq 1500. Using fastp trimming at Q25 and MiXCR clonotype assembly, TCRdb reanalyzed the public sequencing data and kept in-frame beta chains. Each entry is one CDR3 protein sequence, shown with its most common DNA and genes. The sample table contains under 200,000 distinct CDR3 sequences; only one count was recorded for about 20% of them. The ten most abundant clones make up roughly 25% of the sample. The sample's treatment or condition label, in plain terms: in vitro stimulation with specific CMV peptide epitopes to enrich CMV-specific T cells. The antigens these receptors bind are not known. The sequencing here drew on CD8+ T cells from cultured PBMCs, taken from culture after CMV antigen stimulation. Receptors originate from a human donor in good health (CMV status not recorded). Some clones in this sample may be carry-over from other donors' samples.

Notes on this clonotype: This CDR3 fails to terminate in the conserved phenylalanine or tryptophan, so it likely reflects a read error. The chain links TRBV7-2 to TRBJ2-3, with 12 bases lining up with TRBD2. Losses at the gene ends were 5 bases for V and 2 bases for J; bases not matched to a gene: 5. The germline CDR1 and CDR2 sequences are SGHTA and FQGNSA. CDR3 length: 16 residues. The CDR3 sequence is CASSDGLAGSTDTQYY. CDR3 nucleotide sequence: TGTGCCAGCAGCGACGGACTAGCGGGGTCCACAGATACGCAGTATTAT.

This clonotype was observed a handful of times. The chain is built from TRBV4-2 and TRBJ2-5, with D unclear. The germline V and J ends were trimmed by 0 bases and 3 bases, with 8 bases remaining between them. The germline V gene has CDR1 LGHNA and CDR2 YNFKEQ. The CDR3 is 14 residues long. CDR3 sequence (DNA): TGTGCCAGCAGCCAAGATCTGGCGGAAGAGACCCAGTACTTC. Its translation is CASSQDLAEETQYF.

J is TRBJ2-3 and V is TRBV4-3; tentatively, D is TRBD1 or TRBD2 (7 bases each). The CDR3 sequence is 16 residues long. The ends were cut back, 3 bases at V and 1 base at J, with 14 bases in the middle. CDR1 is LGHNA and CDR2 is YSLEER in the germline V gene. Written as DNA, the CDR3 is TGCGCCAGCAGCCACAGGGAGGGGGCACGCACAGATACGCAGTATTTT. Translation gives CASSHREGARTDTQYF.

V usage is TRBV19 and J usage is TRBJ1-1; TRBD1 might be the D (5 bases). With 3 bases removed from V and 4 bases from J, the gap between germline ends came to 18 bases. CDR3 length: 16 amino acids. From germline, CDR1 is LNHDA and CDR2 SQIVND (reference sequence). The DNA for the CDR3 is TGTGCCAGTAGTATGCGGGACCTCCTTATGAGCACTGAAGCTTTCTTT. It translates to CASSMRDLLMSTEAFF.

This chain uses TRBV27 with TRBJ1-2; D is perhaps TRBD1 (6 bases). The CDR3 has 11 residues. CDR1 and CDR2 from the germline V gene are MNHEY and SMNVEV (reference sequence). Trimming removed 4 bases from V and 10 bases from J, with 10 bases in between. CDR3 DNA: TGTGCCAGCAGTTCGGGACACTCCTACACCTTC. It codes for CASSSGHSYTF.

The rearrangement uses TRBV4-1 and TRBJ1-1; 9 bases agree with TRBD1. This CDR3 contains 19 residues. The junction had 11 bases not matched to a gene; V was cut back by 0 bases and J by 0 bases. Germline CDR1 is MGHRA and CDR2 is YSYEKL. CDR3 residues: CASSQDMGNRGHVNTEAFF. Written as DNA, the CDR3 is TGCGCCAGCAGCCAAGATATGGGTAACAGGGGGCATGTGAACACTGAAGCTTTCTTT.

This clonotype was observed a handful of times. V and J are TRBV24-1 and TRBJ2-5; D may be TRBD2 (7 bases). The CDR3 totals 16 residues. V was pared by 4 bases and J by 4 bases, with 18 bases between. Germline values: CDR1 KGHDR, CDR2 SFDVKD. Here the CDR3 reads CATSDHIRGARETQYF. The DNA of the CDR3 is TGTGCCACCAGTGACCACATACGGGGGGCGCGAGAGACCCAGTACTTC.

The chain has TRBV2 and TRBJ2-3; D is unresolved. The CDR3 covers 14 residues. V lost 3 bases and J lost 2, with 9 bases in between. CDR1 SNHLY and CDR2 FYNNEI come from the germline V gene. Here the CDR3 DNA reads TGTGCCAGCAGTGATGGAACTGACACAGATACGCAGTATTTT. Residues: CASSDGTDTDTQYF.

CDR3 amino acids: CASSRRGHPYEQYF. CDR3 bases: TGTGCCAGCAGCCGGAGAGGGCATCCCTACGAGCAGTACTTC. The chain employs TRBV7-4 and TRBJ2-7, with a weak D call TRBD2 (5 bases). Germline V lookup: CDR1 SGHVT, CDR2 SQSDAQ. The CDR3 runs to 14 residues. Trimming took off 5 bases at V and 2 bases at J, with 13 bases between the two ends.

This clonotype was seen just once. V is TRBV6-2 or TRBV6-3 and J is TRBJ2-7; TRBD1 matches 10 bases. Germline V lookup: CDR1 MNHEY, CDR2 SVGEGT. Unmatched junction bases numbered 9, after V lost 6 bases and J lost 4 bases. This CDR3 is 15 amino acids long. CDR3: CASRPGQGRAYEQYF. The CDR3, as DNA: TGTGCCAGCAGACCGGGACAGGGGAGAGCATACGAGCAGTACTTC.

This clonotype was detected only a few times. This chain connects TRBV12-3 or TRBV12-4 to TRBJ1-4; perhaps TRBD1 as D (6 bases). The CDR3 is 15 residues long. V lost 4 bases, J lost 7 bases, and 16 bases lay in between. The CDR3 nucleotides are TGTGCCAGCAGTTCCTTACAGGGAGACAGTGAAAAACTGTTTTTT. Its protein is CASSSLQGDSEKLFF.

The chain joins TRBV6-8 to TRBJ1-1; perhaps TRBD1 as D (6 bases). CDR1 and CDR2 (germline): MNHGY, SAAAGT. Trimming pared 1 base from V and 0 bases from J, leaving 12 bases between. CDR3 length equals 16 residues. CDR3 coding DNA: TGTGCCAGCAGTTACTGGGGCAGGGGCTTGAACACTGAAGCTTTCTTT. This codes for CASSYWGRGLNTEAFF.

The chain couples TRBV15 to TRBJ1-1; 9 nucleotides agree with TRBD1. Unmatched junction bases numbered 7, after V lost 3 bases and J lost 5 bases. Germline-derived CDR1 and CDR2 are LNHNV and YYDKDF (reference sequence). The CDR3 covers 15 residues. This CDR3 reads CATSSDRGVGTEAFF. The CDR3 nucleotides are TGTGCCACCAGCAGTGACAGGGGGGTAGGAACTGAAGCTTTCTTT.

This clonotype was seen only a few times. The chain joins TRBV7-8 to TRBJ2-1, with no clear D. The CDR3 contains 14 residues. The germline CDR1 and CDR2 sequences are SGHVS and FQNEAQ. The V end was cut by 1 base, the J end by 1 base, with 5 bases between. The CDR3: CASSLVWSYNEQFF. In DNA, the CDR3 is TGTGCCAGCAGCTTAGTTTGGTCCTACAATGAGCAGTTCTTC.

This clonotype occurred a few times. The V call is TRBV7-8, the J call TRBJ2-3; a weak D match, TRBD1 (7 bases). The CDR3 runs to 16 residues. Germline CDR1 SGHVS, CDR2 FQNEAQ. Trimming stripped 2 bases from V and 2 bases from J, with 14 bases between. CDR3 residues: CASSLKEGQYTDTQYF. CDR3 nucleotide sequence: TGTGCCAGCAGCTTAAAGGAGGGACAGTACACAGATACGCAGTATTTT. The variable domain in full, completed from reference TRBV7-8 and TRBJ2-3, reads GAGVSQSPRYKVAKRGQDVALRCDPISGHVSLFWYQQALGQGPEFLTYFQNEAQLDKSGLPSDRFFAERPEGSVSTLKIQRTQQEDSAVYLCASSLKEGQYTDTQYFGPGTRLTVL.

This clonotype has just a few counts. V and J are TRBV6-2 or TRBV6-3 and TRBJ1-2, with D perhaps TRBD1 (5 bases). The CDR3 runs 17 residues. V lost 2 bases and J 3 bases, leaving 19 bases between the germline ends. Germline lookup yields CDR1 MNHEY and CDR2 SVGEGT. CDR3 DNA: TGTGCCAGCAGTTACCCTCCCTATACGGGACTGGACTATGGCTACACCTTC. As protein: CASSYPPYTGLDYGYTF.

This clonotype has a handful of counts. The genes are TRBV4-1 and TRBJ1-1; D remains unclear. The CDR3 runs to 13 residues. V was pared by 1 base and J by 7 bases, with 10 bases between. Germline CDR1 reads MGHRA; CDR2 reads YSYEKL. The CDR3 sequence is CASSQGSSLEAFF. CDR3 bases: TGCGCCAGCAGCCAAGGCTCCAGCCTTGAAGCTTTCTTT.

The chain employs TRBV27 and TRBJ2-3, with 9 nucleotides matching TRBD2. The trim removed 2 bases at V and 11 bases at J, leaving 5 bases unmatched. The germline V gene encodes CDR1 MNHEY and CDR2 SMNVEV (reference sequence). The CDR3 contains 13 residues. The CDR3 loop reads CASSLAGGQGQYF. The CDR3 DNA follows: TGTGCCAGCAGTTTAGCGGGGGGGCAGGGGCAGTATTTT.

The V and J genes are TRBV6-2 or TRBV6-3 and TRBJ1-1; D unresolved. Trimming stripped 2 bases from V and 0 bases from J, with 10 bases between. The CDR3 sequence is 15 residues long. The germline V gene has CDR1 MNHEY and CDR2 SVGEGT. This CDR3 reads CASSYKAVMNTEAFF. DNA of the CDR3: TGTGCCAGCAGTTACAAGGCCGTCATGAACACTGAAGCTTTCTTT.

The chain carries TRBV7-9 and TRBJ2-3; 7 nucleotides align to TRBD1. The length of the CDR3 is 16 residues. The J segment lost 0 bases and the V segment lost 5 bases, leaving 8 bases of the junction unmatched. Per the germline V gene, CDR1 is SEHNR and CDR2 is FQNEAQ (reference sequence). The CDR3 sequence is CASSPRTGESTDTQYF. CDR3 nucleotide sequence: TGTGCCAGCAGCCCCCGGACAGGAGAAAGCACAGATACGCAGTATTTT.

For this clonotype: At one end the junction does not follow the germline gene, possibly because of a read error. The chain is built from TRBV11-1 and TRBJ2-1, with 7 bases that match TRBD1. CDR1 is SGHAT, CDR2 FQDESV, per germline (reference sequence). The CDR3 extends over 14 amino acids. The CDR3 DNA reads as TGTGTCAGCAGCCGGACAGGAAACTACAATGAGCAGTTCTTC. Translation gives CVSSRTGNYNEQFF.